This T cell receptor (beta chain) came from a study of beta chain features in type 1 diabetes. The ends were cut back, 8 bases at V and 0 bases at J, with 11 bases in the middle. In germline, CDR1 is MGHDK, CDR2 SYGVNS. This CDR3 is built from 13 residues. About this clone itself: What it recognizes is unknown.

Isolated RNA was reverse transcribed in full, so expressed TCRB transcripts were sequenced. TCRdb keeps only in-frame clones here, not all; method: immunoSEQ multiplex PCR. The repertoire holds 500,000 to 650,000 clones, around an eighth seen once, with around 0.12% in the top ten. Points from the study as a whole: In every one of the four CD4+ subsets, TCRB CDR3s were moderately but significantly shorter in Type 1 diabetes patients.

Sequenced: naive CD4+ T cells from blood. This sequence was found in a man between 25 and 39 years old with type 1 diabetes. The chain joins TRBV25-1 to TRBJ2-7, with D tentatively TRBD2 (5 bases). The CDR3: CASRGLNSYEQYF. The CDR3 coding sequence is TGTGCCAGCCGAGGGTTAAACTCCTACGAGCAGTACTTC.